The sequence of this T cell receptor beta chain was determined in a study of blood T cell repertoires in COVID-19. Study-wide background: Acute-phase and convalescent COVID-19 samples originated in the United States, Italy and Spain. T cells, B-cell-depleted T cells, or PBMCs supplied cDNA or gDNA.

The age range of participants was about 18 to 100 years, with residence in about two dozen US areas. CDR1 and CDR2 (germline): SGHRS, YFSETQ. Trimming took off 4 bases at V and 1 base at J, with 12 bases between the two ends. The CDR3 spans 15 residues. The repertoire was sequenced with immunoSEQ multiplex PCR; TCRdb's copy has only in-frame clones and lacks some. The sample lists about 350,000 clones; 88% were seen once. This clonotype was sampled from a woman aged 25 to 39 who had been exposed to COVID-19. Material for sequencing was PBMCs or T cells enriched from blood (not recorded which). This chain links TRBV5-1 with TRBJ2-4; D is perhaps TRBD2 (5 bases). CDR3 region: CASSPQSGAKNIQYF. The DNA for the CDR3 is TGCGCCAGCAGCCCCCAATCGGGGGCCAAAAACATTCAGTACTTC.